This is a list of T cell receptor beta chains from one sample in a study of CD8 T cells in Susac syndrome. TCRdb ran MiXCR on the immunoSEQ multiplex PCR reads and lists one entry per CDR3 protein. Of roughly 200,000 distinct CDR3 sequences listed, approximately 95% were seen once; the top ten hold around 0.082%. Sequencing input: CD4+ T cells from PBMCs. These receptors came from a human donor with multiple sclerosis. CDR3s include the opening cysteine and the closing phenylalanine or tryptophan. A D gene is named only where the DNA matches it firmly. Clone size, where shown, is once, few, many, or a class for clones that have expanded.

abundance	v_gene	d_gene	j_gene	CDR3nt	CDR3aa
NA	TRBV12-3/TRBV12-4	NA	TRBJ1-1	TGTGCCAGCAGAGCCCTGATAGGGAACACTGAAGCTTTCTTT	CASRALIGNTEAFF
NA	TRBV2	TRBD1	TRBJ2-7	TGTGCCAGCAGGACCGGGACAGGAACCTACGAGCAGTACTTC	CASRTGTGTYEQYF
NA	TRBV3-1	NA	TRBJ2-6	TGTGCCAGCAGCCAAGATTTGGTTACTGGGGCCAACGTCCTGACTTTC	CASSQDLVTGANVLTF
NA	TRBV18	TRBD1	TRBJ2-3	TGTGCCAGCTCACCAGCCCTTGCCGGGGACAGGGTAACAGATACGCAGTATTTT	CASSPALAGDRVTDTQYF
NA	TRBV15	TRBD1	TRBJ1-5	TGTGCCACCAGCAGAGAAATCGGACAGGGGATCATCCCCCAGCATTTT	CATSREIGQGIIPQHF
once	TRBV12-3/TRBV12-4	NA	TRBJ1-1	TGTGCCAGCAGTTTTAACTCGAACACTGAAGCTTTCTTT	CASSFNSNTEAFF
NA	TRBV30	NA	TRBJ1-6	TGTGCCTGGAGTGTACGAGGACAGCGATCACCCCTCCACTTT	CAWSVRGQRSPLHF
once	TRBV12-3/TRBV12-4	NA	TRBJ1-1	TGTGCCAGCAGACTAACGTTCTTTTCGGGAAGGGGAATTGAAGCTTTCTTT	CASRLTFFSGRGIEAFF
NA	TRBV29-1	NA	TRBJ2-5	TGCAGCGTTGTGAGGGGCCAAGAGACCCAGTACTTC	CSVVRGQETQYF
NA	TRBV20-1	NA	TRBJ1-2	TGCAGTGCTCGCAACTATGGCTACACCTTC	CSARNYGYTF
once	TRBV6-5	NA	TRBJ1-6	TGTGCCAGCAGCCTGGACGAGAGAGGTTCACCCCTCCACTTT	CASSLDERGSPLHF
NA	TRBV12-3/TRBV12-4	TRBD2	TRBJ2-3	TGTGCCAGCAGCCCCAACGGGGAGGGAGATACGCAGTATTTT	CASSPNGEGDTQYF